This T cell receptor (beta chain) is drawn from a study of shared clonotypes between healthy human individuals. Study details: Three plates each covered CD4 naive and memory; CD8 naive two, CD8 memory one.

Study-wide results and limits: When compared with the clonotypes that were shared by all four sorted-subset donors, the non-shared clonotypes turned out to have lower generation probabilities. Inspection by rarefaction showed sorted-subset sequencing to be incomplete despite large depth.

On this clone itself: Antigen specificity is unknown.

CDR3 size: 17 residues. V shed 2 bases and J 10 bases; nucleotides not matched to a gene: 12. Germline V gives CDR1 MDHEN, CDR2 SYDVKM. Per the authors' pipeline: Junction-only immunoSEQ data arrived without quality scores, meaning filtering differed. The data were produced by immunoSEQ multiplex PCR, yet TCRdb's version contains in-frame clones alone and is incomplete. V, J and clone size derive from that table, while D and trimming were established from the DNA sequence. Found here are around 550,000 clones, almost 97% of them singletons; the top ten hold about 0.057%. The gene calls are TRBV28 and TRBJ1-6; TRBD1 matches 9 bases. The sequence was collected from a woman in her thirties in good health. The source material was naive CD4+ T cells sorted from blood. This sample's subset: CD45RA+ positively selected. In nucleotides, the CDR3 is TGTGCCAGCAGTTTACCCAGAACTTTGACAGGGGGATCACCCCTCCACTTT. Protein sequence: CASSLPRTLTGGSPLHF.